The clone carrying this T cell receptor beta chain showed up just a few times. Per the study methods: Estimation of nucleated cell counts relied on the amplification of reference gene primers. Repertoires were generated with immunoSEQ multiplex PCR, while TCRdb's copy carries only in-frame clones and drops some. V, J and clone size derive from that table, while D and trimming were established from the DNA sequence. This sample has 110,000 or so clones, with roughly 88% found just once. The data derive from a study of blood T cell repertoires in COVID-19. Study-wide background: Donors in the United States, Italy and Spain gave samples during acute or convalescent COVID-19.

Germline CDR1 and CDR2: MNHEY and SMNVEV (reference sequence). The CDR3 has 18 residues. V was pared by 4 bases and J by 10 bases, with 26 bases between. The receptor was isolated from a woman older than 75 with active or convalescent COVID-19. J is TRBJ1-6 and V is TRBV27; the D gene is possibly TRBD1 (5 bases). The source material was peripheral blood. CDR3 amino acids: CASSSRLRYRKENSPLHF. DNA for the CDR3: TGTGCCAGCAGTTCTCGCCTGCGGTACAGGAAAGAGAACTCACCCCTCCACTTT.